This T cell receptor (beta chain) originates from a study of monozygotic twins with inflammatory bowel disease. Each of the TCR libraries took 3500 ng of total RNA. A 6-nucleotide sample barcode was carried by the UMIs, which template switching added. TCRalpha and TCRbeta cDNA went through two nested PCRs of approximately 16 and 10 cycles. For each CDR3 protein, TCRdb gives one entry from its re-call of the 5' RACE reads, without DNA. This sample contains 150,000 to 200,000 distinct CDR3 sequences. Germline CDR1 is DFQATT and CDR2 is SNEGSKA (reference sequence). This CDR3 has 14 amino acids. The sequenced material came from blood. V is TRBV20-1 and J is TRBJ1-1; TCRdb gives TRBD1 as the D gene, but with no DNA this cannot be confirmed. This receptor was taken from a human donor with ulcerative colitis or Crohn's disease, or a healthy co-twin of an affected twin (not recorded which). The CDR3: CSAPAEGAWTEAFF.